A single sample is the source of the 25 T cell receptor beta chains below, sequenced in a study of shared clonotypes between healthy human individuals. Selected positively for CCR7 and CD45RO-negative, naive CD8 cells excluded terminally differentiated effector memory CD45RA+ cells. The assay was immunoSEQ multiplex PCR, and TCRdb's table has in-frame clones only and misses some. This sample has approximately 2,000,000 clones, with approximately 92% found just once. Sequenced input: naive CD8+ T cells from PBMCs. The receptors originated from a man younger than 35 in good health. Some clones in this sample may be carry-over from other donors' samples.

The V and J genes are TRBV7-2 and TRBJ2-1; D is possibly TRBD1 (6 bases). The germline gives CDR1 SGHTA, CDR2 FQGNSA. The CDR3 loop spans 17 amino acids. V lost 5 bases and J lost 8, with 25 bases in between. The CDR3 spells CASSLNSPPHRADEQFF. The CDR3 bases are TGTGCCAGCAGCCTAAATTCTCCACCCCACAGGGCGGATGAGCAGTTCTTC.

This chain connects TRBV27 to TRBJ2-5; 7 bases line up with TRBD1. The germline V gene has CDR1 MNHEY and CDR2 SMNVEV (reference sequence). V was clipped by 5 bases and J by 4 bases; unmatched bases: 10. The CDR3 totals 15 residues. The DNA for the CDR3 is TGTGCCAGCAGTCCCAGGGACAGTCGGAGAGAGACCCAGTACTTC. It codes for CASSPRDSRRETQYF.

The V gene is TRBV6-1, the J gene TRBJ1-2; 7 nucleotides match TRBD1. The junction had 4 bases not matched to a gene; V was cut back by 0 bases and J by 3 bases. Germline assignment: CDR1 MNHNS and CDR2 SASEGT. This CDR3 has 15 residues. CDR3 amino acids: CASSEAAGGYYGYTF. The CDR3 DNA reads TGTGCCAGCAGTGAAGCGGCAGGGGGTTACTATGGCTACACCTTC.

This chain uses TRBV5-1 with TRBJ2-7, with no clear D. The CDR3 spans 11 residues. The V gene lost 2 bases and the J gene lost 5 bases, with 5 bases spanning the gap. CDR1 and CDR2 (germline): SGHRS, YFSETQ. The DNA for the CDR3 is TGCGCCAGCAGCTTTAAGCACGAGCAGTACTTC. This translates into CASSFKHEQYF.

The chain joins TRBV9 to TRBJ2-2, with TRBD2 matching over 8 bases. Trimming removed 5 bases from V and 6 bases from J; junction bases left unmatched: 18. The CDR3 is 18 residues long. CDR1 and CDR2 from the germline V gene are SGDLS and YYNGEE. In nucleotides, the CDR3 is TGTGCCAGCAGAACCACCAGTGGCTACGTAGCGGGACCCGGGGAGCTGTTTTTT. As protein: CASRTTSGYVAGPGELFF. Full variable domain (rest looked up from reference TRBV9 and TRBJ2-2): DSGVTQTPKHLITATGQRVTLRCSPRSGDLSVYWYQQSLDQGLQFLIQYYNGEERAKGNILERFSAQQFPDLHSELNLSSLELGDSALYFCASRTTSGYVAGPGELFFGEGSRLTVL.

V usage is TRBV6-1 and J usage is TRBJ2-1, with 7 positions matching TRBD1. The V and J ends lost 1 base and 5 bases, in that order; junction bases with no gene match: 11. The CDR3 extends over 17 amino acids. Germline V gene data show CDR1 as MNHNS and CDR2 as SASEGT. In nucleotides, the CDR3 is TGTGCCAGCAGTGAAGTCCCTCCCGAGACAGGGCACAATGAGCAGTTCTTC. It is translated as CASSEVPPETGHNEQFF.

The chain employs TRBV4-1 and TRBJ1-5; TRBD1 might be the D (5 bases). The germline gives CDR1 MGHRA, CDR2 YSYEKL. This CDR3 is 17 amino acids long. V was shortened by 5 bases and J by 8 bases, with 25 bases between the two germline ends. This chain's CDR3 is CASSSGGATMWGEPQHF. In DNA form, the CDR3 reads TGCGCCAGCAGCTCTGGGGGAGCAACTATGTGGGGTGAGCCCCAGCATTTT.

The gene calls are TRBV29-1 and TRBJ2-5; D may correspond to TRBD1 or TRBD2 (5 bases each). The CDR3 sequence is 11 residues long. V lost 4 bases to trimming and J lost 5 bases, with 8 bases between them. CDR1 SQVTM and CDR2 ANQGSEA come from the germline V gene. CDR3 sequence (DNA): TGCAGCGTTGGGGGGTCGGAGACCCAGTACTTC. Encoded protein: CSVGGSETQYF.

The chain recombines TRBV27 with TRBJ2-7, with D possibly matching TRBD2 (5 bases). The CDR3 sequence is 13 residues long. The V gene's germline CDR1 is MNHEY and CDR2 SMNVEV (reference sequence). Trimming shortened V by 7 bases and J by 4 bases, and 14 bases separated the two germline ends. CDR3 amino acids: CASNPAGGYEQYF. CDR3 coding DNA: TGTGCCAGCAACCCGGCGGGCGGGTACGAGCAGTACTTC.

V gene TRBV28 combines with J gene TRBJ2-1; 8 bases match TRBD2. The CDR3 runs 16 residues. Germline V gives CDR1 MDHEN, CDR2 SYDVKM. After removal of 2 bases from V and 7 bases from J, the junction contained 10 bases not matched to a gene. The CDR3 spells CASSLITGRGWNEQFF. In nucleotides, the CDR3 is TGTGCCAGCAGTTTAATCACCGGGAGGGGCTGGAATGAGCAGTTCTTC.

This clone was counted once. The chain recombines TRBV9 with TRBJ2-1; D perhaps matches TRBD2 (5 bases). The CDR3 runs to 15 residues. Germline V CDR1 and CDR2: SGDLS, YYNGEE. The V gene lost 0 bases and the J gene lost 5 bases, with 12 bases spanning the gap. In nucleotides, the CDR3 is TGTGCCAGCAGCGTAGCGGTTAGCGCCAACAATGAGCAGTTCTTC. Its protein is CASSVAVSANNEQFF.

The rearrangement uses TRBV4-1 and TRBJ1-3; the D is unclear. CDR1 is MGHRA and CDR2 is YSYEKL in the germline V gene. V dropped 1 base and J dropped 4 bases, with 5 bases sitting between them. The CDR3 extends over 13 amino acids. This chain's CDR3 is CASSQVNGNTIYF. For the CDR3, the DNA is TGCGCCAGCAGCCAAGTCAACGGAAACACCATATATTTT.

In regard to this clone: This CDR3 is also generated by other DNA sequences in the sample. This chain links TRBV7-9 with TRBJ1-2, with a tentative D call TRBD1 (5 bases). This CDR3 has 13 residues. V was trimmed by 1 base and J by 6 bases, leaving 9 bases between them. CDR1 and CDR2 from the germline V gene are SEHNR and FQNEAQ (reference sequence). The CDR3 bases are TGTGCCAGCAGCTTAGGTGGGGCGCATGGCTACACCTTC. It specifies CASSLGGAHGYTF. The variable domain in full, with the rest retrieved from reference TRBV7-9 and TRBJ1-2, is DTGVSQNPRHKITKRGQNVTFRCDPISEHNRLYWYRQTLGQGPEFLTYFQNEAQLEKSRLLSDRFSAERPKGSFSTLEIQRTEQGDSAMYLCASSLGGAHGYTFGSGTRLTVV.

This chain connects TRBV27 to TRBJ1-1; weak D call: TRBD1 (5 bases). Trimming stripped 6 bases from V and 3 bases from J, with 23 bases between. The CDR3 loop spans 17 amino acids. Germline CDR1 is MNHEY and CDR2 is SMNVEV (reference sequence). The DNA for the CDR3 is TGTGCCAGCAGCAGATTACAGGTTTCATCGGTCCACACTGAAGCTTTCTTT. Translating it yields CASSRLQVSSVHTEAFF.

J is TRBJ1-4 and V is TRBV4-1; no clear D. The CDR3 runs to 15 residues. The V gene's germline CDR1 is MGHRA and CDR2 YSYEKL. The germline V and J ends were trimmed by 3 bases and 1 base, with 9 bases remaining between them. As DNA, the CDR3 is TGCGCCAGCAGCCAGAGGGCGGGAACTAATGAAAAACTGTTTTTT. This gives the protein CASSQRAGTNEKLFF.

A word on this clone: Additional DNA sequences in this sample encode the identical CDR3. This chain joins TRBV7-9 and TRBJ1-1; D unclear. Germline lookup yields CDR1 SEHNR and CDR2 FQNEAQ (reference sequence). The CDR3 is 13 amino acids. Trimming pared 3 bases from V and 5 bases from J, leaving 10 bases between. For the CDR3, the DNA is TGTGCCAGCAGCTTTCCACTGGGGACTGAAGCTTTCTTT. As protein: CASSFPLGTEAFF.

The chain joins TRBV27 to TRBJ1-2, with TRBD1 identical over 9 bases. This CDR3 has 13 residues. V was clipped by 5 bases and J by 7 bases; unmatched bases: 5. Germline CDR1 reads MNHEY; CDR2 reads SMNVEV (reference sequence). The CDR3 DNA is TGTGCCAGCAGTGTACAGGGGGCGTTTGGCTACACCTTC. As protein: CASSVQGAFGYTF.

The genes are TRBV28 and TRBJ2-1, with TRBD2 matching over 8 bases. The CDR3 is made up of 15 amino acids. Trimming removed 6 bases from V and 2 bases from J; junction bases left unmatched: 6. The V gene's germline CDR1 is MDHEN and CDR2 SYDVKM. Written as DNA, the CDR3 is TGTGCCAGCAGCCCACTAGCGGCAACCTACAATGAGCAGTTCTTC. Protein product: CASSPLAATYNEQFF.

CDR3 region: CASNSPGGRANYGYTF. In DNA form, the CDR3 reads TGTGCCAGCAACTCTCCAGGGGGCCGAGCTAACTATGGCTACACCTTC. The chain links TRBV28 to TRBJ1-2, with 8 bases fitting TRBD1. V gave up 7 bases and J gave up 0 bases; unmatched junction bases: 10. The germline V gene encodes CDR1 MDHEN and CDR2 SYDVKM. The CDR3 has 16 residues.

Only one count was recorded for this clone. The chain recombines TRBV7-9 with TRBJ2-7; TRBD1 matches 7 bases. The CDR3 extends over 15 amino acids. With V trimmed by 5 bases and J by 4 bases, 11 bases remained unmatched. In germline, CDR1 is SEHNR, CDR2 FQNEAQ (reference sequence). CDR3: CASSPLGDRLYEQYF. The CDR3, as DNA: TGTGCCAGCAGCCCACTTGGGGACAGACTTTACGAGCAGTACTTC.

The CDR3 loop reads CASSLFGQGLIQNTEAFF. The DNA for the CDR3 is TGTGCCAGCAGCTTGTTCGGACAGGGCCTTATACAGAACACTGAAGCTTTCTTT. The J gene is TRBJ1-1, the V gene TRBV5-4; TRBD1 aligns across 8 bases. Germline lookup yields CDR1 SGHNT and CDR2 YYREEE (reference sequence). Trimming removed 1 base from V and 1 base from J; junction bases left unmatched: 12. The CDR3 is 18 residues long. Looking up the rest from reference TRBV5-4 and TRBJ1-1 gives the full variable domain: ETGVTQSPTHLIKTRGQQVTLRCSSQSGHNTVSWYQQALGQGPQFIFQYYREEENGRGNFPPRFSGLQFPNYSSELNVNALELDDSALYLCASSLFGQGLIQNTEAFFGQGTRLTVV.

About this clone: Other DNA variants within this sample encode the same CDR3. The chain couples TRBV28 to TRBJ1-4; D perhaps matches TRBD1 (5 bases). V was clipped by 2 bases and J by 7 bases, with 5 bases between them. The CDR3 sequence is 12 residues long. Germline CDR1 reads MDHEN; CDR2 reads SYDVKM. CDR3 sequence (DNA): TGTGCCAGCAGTTTACAGGGTGAAAAACTGTTTTTT. Residues: CASSLQGEKLFF.

The J gene is TRBJ2-6, the V gene TRBV28; tentative D call: TRBD2 (7 bases). Germline-derived CDR1 and CDR2 are MDHEN and SYDVKM. This CDR3 region has 16 residues. Trimming shortened V by 1 base and J by 4 bases, and 11 bases separated the two germline ends. The CDR3 bases are TGTGCCAGCAGTTTATTGGGGGGGCACGGGGCCAACGTCCTGACTTTC. Translating it yields CASSLLGGHGANVLTF.

J is TRBJ1-2 and V is TRBV19, with D hard to call. The CDR3 sequence is 13 residues long. CDR1 is LNHDA, CDR2 SQIVND, per germline (reference sequence). Trimming removed 4 bases at V and 4 bases at J, with 10 bases between. The CDR3: CASSTGPRYGYTF. The DNA for the CDR3 is TGTGCCAGTAGTACAGGACCGCGCTATGGCTACACCTTC.

The chain combines TRBV13 with TRBJ1-2; perhaps TRBD1 as D (6 bases). The CDR3 length is 13 residues. In germline, CDR1 is PRHDT, CDR2 FYEKMQ (reference sequence). With 2 bases removed from V and 3 bases from J, the gap between germline ends came to 7 bases. This CDR3 is CASSLRTDYGYTF. The CDR3 DNA reads TGTGCCAGCAGCTTAAGGACAGACTATGGCTACACCTTC. The entire variable domain, with the rest obtained from reference TRBV13 and TRBJ1-2, is as follows: AAGVIQSPRHLIKEKRETATLKCYPIPRHDTVYWYQQGPGQDPQFLISFYEKMQSDKGSIPDRFSAQQFSDYHSELNMSSLELGDSALYFCASSLRTDYGYTFGSGTRLTVV.